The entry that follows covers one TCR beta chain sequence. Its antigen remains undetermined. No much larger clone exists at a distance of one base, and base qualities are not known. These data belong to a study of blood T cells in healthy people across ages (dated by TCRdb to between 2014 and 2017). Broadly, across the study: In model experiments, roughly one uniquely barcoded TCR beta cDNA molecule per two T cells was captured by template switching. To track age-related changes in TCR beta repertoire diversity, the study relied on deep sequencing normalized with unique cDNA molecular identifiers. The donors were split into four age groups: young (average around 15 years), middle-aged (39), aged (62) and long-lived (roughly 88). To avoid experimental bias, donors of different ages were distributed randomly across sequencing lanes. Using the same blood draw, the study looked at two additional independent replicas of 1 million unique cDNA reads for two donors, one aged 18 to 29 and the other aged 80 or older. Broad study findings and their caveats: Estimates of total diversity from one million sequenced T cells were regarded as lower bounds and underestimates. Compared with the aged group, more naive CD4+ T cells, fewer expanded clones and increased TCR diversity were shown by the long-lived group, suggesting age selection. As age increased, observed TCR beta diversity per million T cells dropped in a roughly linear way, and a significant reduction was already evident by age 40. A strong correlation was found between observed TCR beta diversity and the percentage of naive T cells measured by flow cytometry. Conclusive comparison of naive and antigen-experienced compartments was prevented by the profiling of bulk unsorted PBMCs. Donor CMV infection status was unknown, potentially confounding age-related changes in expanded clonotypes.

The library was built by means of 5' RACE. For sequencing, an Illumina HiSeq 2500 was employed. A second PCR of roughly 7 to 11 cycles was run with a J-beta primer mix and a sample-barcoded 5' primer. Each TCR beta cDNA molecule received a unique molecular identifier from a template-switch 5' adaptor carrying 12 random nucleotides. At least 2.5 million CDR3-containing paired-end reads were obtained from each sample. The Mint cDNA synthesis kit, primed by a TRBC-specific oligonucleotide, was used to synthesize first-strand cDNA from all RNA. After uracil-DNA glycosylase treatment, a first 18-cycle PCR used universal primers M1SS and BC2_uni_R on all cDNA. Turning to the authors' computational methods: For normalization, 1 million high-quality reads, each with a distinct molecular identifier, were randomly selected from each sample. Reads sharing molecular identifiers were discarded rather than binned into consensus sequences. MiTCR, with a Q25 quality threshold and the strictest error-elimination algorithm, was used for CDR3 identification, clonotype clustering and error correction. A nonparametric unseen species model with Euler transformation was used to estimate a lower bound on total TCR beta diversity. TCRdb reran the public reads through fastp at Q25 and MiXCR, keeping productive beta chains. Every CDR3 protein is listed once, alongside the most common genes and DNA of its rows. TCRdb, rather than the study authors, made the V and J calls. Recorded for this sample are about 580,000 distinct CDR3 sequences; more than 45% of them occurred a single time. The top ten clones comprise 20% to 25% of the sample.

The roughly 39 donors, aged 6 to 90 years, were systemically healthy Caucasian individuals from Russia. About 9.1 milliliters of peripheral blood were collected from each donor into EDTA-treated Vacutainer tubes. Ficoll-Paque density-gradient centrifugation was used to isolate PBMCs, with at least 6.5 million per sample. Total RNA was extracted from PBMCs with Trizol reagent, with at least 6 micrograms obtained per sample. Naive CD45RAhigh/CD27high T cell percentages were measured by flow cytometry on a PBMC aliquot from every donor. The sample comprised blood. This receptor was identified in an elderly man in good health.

The CDR3 region: CASSYQGQPQETQYF. The bases read TGTGCCAGCAGTTACCAAGGACAGCCTCAAGAGACCCAGTACTTC. The chain was built from TRBV6-2 or TRBV6-3 and TRBJ2-5; the D segment could be TRBD1, given 6 matching bases. The CDR3 has 15 amino acids, counting the end cysteine and phenylalanine. Only the CDR3 DNA is retained, 45 bases long and in frame from the first base. V sheds 2 bases and J sheds 2 bases, leaving 12 bases between their ends. Reading the germline V gene gives CDR1 MNHEY and CDR2 SVGEGT.